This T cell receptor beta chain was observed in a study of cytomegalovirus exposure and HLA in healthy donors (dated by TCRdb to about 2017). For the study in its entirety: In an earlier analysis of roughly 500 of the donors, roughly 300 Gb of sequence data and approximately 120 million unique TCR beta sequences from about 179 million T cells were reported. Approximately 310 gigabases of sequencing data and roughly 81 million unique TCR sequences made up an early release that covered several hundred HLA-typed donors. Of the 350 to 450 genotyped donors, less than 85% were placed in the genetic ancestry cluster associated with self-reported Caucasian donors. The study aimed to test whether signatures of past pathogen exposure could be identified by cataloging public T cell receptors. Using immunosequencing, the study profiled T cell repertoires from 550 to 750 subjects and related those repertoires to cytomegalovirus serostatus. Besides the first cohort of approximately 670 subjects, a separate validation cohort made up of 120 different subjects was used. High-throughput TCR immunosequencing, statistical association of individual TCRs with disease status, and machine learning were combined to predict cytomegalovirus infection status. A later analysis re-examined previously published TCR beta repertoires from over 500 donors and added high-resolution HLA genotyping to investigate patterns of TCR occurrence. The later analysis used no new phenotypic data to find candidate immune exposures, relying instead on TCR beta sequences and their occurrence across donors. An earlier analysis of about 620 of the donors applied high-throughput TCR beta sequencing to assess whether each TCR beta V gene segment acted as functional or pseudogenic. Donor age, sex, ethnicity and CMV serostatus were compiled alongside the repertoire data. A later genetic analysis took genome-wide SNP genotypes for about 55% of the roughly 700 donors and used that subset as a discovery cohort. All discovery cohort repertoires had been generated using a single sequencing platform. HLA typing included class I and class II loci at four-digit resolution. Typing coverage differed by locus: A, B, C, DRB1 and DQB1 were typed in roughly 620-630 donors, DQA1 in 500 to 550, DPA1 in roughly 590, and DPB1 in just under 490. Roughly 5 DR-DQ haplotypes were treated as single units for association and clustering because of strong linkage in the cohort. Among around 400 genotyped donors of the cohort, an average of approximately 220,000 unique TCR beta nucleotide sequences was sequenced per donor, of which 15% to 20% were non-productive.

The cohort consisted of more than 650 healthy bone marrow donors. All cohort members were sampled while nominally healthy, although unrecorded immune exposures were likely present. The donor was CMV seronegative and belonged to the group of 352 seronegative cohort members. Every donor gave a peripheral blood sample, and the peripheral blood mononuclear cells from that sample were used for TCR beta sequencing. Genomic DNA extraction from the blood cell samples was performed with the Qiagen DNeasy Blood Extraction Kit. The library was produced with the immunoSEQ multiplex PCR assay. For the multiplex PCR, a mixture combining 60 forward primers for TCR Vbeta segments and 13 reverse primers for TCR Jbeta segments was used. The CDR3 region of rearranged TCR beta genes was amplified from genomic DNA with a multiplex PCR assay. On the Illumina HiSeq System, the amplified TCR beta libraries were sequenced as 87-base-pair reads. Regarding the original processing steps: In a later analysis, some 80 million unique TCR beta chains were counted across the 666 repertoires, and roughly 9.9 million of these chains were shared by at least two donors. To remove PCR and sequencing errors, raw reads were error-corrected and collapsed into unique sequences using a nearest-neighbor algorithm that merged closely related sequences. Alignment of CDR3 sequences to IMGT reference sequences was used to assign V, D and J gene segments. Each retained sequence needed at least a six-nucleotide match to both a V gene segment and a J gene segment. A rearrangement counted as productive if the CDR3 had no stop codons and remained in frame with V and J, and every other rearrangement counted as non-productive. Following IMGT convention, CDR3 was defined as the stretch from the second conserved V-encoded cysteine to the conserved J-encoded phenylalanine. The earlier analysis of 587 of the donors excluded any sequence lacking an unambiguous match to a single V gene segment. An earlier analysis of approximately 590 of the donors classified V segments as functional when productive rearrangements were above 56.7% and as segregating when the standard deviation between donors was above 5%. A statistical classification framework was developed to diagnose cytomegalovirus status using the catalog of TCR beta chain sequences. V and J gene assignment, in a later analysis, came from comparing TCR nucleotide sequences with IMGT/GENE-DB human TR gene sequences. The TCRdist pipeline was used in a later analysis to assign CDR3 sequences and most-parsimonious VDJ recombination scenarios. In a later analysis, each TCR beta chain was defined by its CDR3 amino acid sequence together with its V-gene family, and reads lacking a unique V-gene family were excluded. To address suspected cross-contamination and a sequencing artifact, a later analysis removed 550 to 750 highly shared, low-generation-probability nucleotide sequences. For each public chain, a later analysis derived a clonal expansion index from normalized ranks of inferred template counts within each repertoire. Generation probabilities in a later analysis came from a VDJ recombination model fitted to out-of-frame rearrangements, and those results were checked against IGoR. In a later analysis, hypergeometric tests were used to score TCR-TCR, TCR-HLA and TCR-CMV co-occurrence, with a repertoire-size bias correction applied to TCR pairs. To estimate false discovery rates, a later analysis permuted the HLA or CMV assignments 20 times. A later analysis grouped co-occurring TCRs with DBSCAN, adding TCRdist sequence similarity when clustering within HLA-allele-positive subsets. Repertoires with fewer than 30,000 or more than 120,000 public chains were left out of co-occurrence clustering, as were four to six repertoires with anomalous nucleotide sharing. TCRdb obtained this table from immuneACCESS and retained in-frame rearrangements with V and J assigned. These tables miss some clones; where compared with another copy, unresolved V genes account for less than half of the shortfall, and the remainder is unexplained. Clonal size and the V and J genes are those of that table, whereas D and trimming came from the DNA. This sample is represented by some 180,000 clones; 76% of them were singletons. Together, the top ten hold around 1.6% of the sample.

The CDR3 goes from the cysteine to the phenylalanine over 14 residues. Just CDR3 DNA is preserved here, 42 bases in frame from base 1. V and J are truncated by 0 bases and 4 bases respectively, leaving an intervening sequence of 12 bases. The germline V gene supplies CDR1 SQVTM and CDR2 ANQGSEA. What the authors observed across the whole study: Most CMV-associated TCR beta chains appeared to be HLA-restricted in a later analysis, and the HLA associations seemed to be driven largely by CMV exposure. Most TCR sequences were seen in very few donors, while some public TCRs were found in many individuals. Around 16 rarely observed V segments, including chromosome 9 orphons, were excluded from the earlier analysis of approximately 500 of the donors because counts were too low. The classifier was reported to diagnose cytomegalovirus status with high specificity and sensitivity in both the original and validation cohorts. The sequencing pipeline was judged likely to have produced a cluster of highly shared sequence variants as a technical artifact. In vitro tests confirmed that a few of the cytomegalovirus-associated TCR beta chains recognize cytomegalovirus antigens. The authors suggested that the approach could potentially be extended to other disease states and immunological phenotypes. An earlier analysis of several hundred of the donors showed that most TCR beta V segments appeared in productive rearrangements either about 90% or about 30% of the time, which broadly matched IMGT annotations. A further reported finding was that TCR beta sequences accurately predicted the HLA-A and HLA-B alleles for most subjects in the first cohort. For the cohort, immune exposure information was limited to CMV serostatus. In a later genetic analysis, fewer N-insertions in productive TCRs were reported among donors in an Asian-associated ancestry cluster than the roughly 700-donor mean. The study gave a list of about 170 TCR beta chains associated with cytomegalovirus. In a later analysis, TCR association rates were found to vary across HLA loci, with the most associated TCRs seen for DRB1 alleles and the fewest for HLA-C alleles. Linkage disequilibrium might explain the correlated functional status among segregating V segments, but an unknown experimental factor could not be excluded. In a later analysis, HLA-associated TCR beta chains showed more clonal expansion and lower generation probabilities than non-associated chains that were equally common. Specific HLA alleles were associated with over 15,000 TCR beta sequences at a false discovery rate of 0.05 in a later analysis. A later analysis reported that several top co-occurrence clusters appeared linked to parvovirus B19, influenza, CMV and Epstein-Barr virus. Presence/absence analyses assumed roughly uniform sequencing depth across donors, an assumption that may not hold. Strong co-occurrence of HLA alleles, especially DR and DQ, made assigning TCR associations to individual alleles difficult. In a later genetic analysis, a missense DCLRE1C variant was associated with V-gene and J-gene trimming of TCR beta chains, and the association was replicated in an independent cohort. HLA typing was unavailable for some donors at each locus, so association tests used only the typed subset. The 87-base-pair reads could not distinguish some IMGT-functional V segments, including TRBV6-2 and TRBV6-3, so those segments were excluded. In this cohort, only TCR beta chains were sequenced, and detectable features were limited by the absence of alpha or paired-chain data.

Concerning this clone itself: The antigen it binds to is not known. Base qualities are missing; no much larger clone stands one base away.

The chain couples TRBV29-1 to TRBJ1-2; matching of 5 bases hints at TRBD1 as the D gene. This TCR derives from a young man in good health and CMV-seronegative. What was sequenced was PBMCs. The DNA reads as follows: TGCAGCGTTGAAGATACGGGACTGAGCTATGGCTACACCTTC. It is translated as CSVEDTGLSYGYTF.